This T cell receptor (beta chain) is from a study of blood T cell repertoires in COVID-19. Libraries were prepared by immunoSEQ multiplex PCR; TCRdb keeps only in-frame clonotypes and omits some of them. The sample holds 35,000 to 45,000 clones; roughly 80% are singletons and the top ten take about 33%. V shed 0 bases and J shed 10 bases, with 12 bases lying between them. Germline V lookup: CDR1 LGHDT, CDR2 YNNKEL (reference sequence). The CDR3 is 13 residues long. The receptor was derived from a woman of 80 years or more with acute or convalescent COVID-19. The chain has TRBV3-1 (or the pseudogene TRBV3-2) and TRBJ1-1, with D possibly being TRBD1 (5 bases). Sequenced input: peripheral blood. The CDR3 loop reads CASSQELQGRAFF. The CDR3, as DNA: TGTGCCAGCAGCCAAGAGCTCCAGGGTAGAGCTTTCTTT.